The present entry profiles one TCR beta chain with its context. The V gene's germline CDR1 is MNHEY and CDR2 SMNVEV (reference sequence). This CDR3 contains 12 residues. Unmatched junction bases numbered 10, after V lost 11 bases and J lost 8 bases. Primers: 60 Vbeta forward and 13 Jbeta reverse. Some clones are missing from TCRdb's copy, which holds only in-frame ones; the method was immunoSEQ multiplex PCR. The repertoire holds approximately 200,000 clones, with 65% to 80% as singletons. These data originate in a study of cytomegalovirus exposure and HLA in healthy donors. This TCR derives from a man aged 30-40 years in good health and CMV-seropositive. The sample consisted of PBMCs. This chain links TRBV27 with TRBJ2-3; 7 nucleotides line up with TRBD2. The CDR3 DNA follows: TGTGCCTCCTCTCCCCCGGGAGGTACGCAGTATTTT. Translation gives CASSPPGGTQYF.